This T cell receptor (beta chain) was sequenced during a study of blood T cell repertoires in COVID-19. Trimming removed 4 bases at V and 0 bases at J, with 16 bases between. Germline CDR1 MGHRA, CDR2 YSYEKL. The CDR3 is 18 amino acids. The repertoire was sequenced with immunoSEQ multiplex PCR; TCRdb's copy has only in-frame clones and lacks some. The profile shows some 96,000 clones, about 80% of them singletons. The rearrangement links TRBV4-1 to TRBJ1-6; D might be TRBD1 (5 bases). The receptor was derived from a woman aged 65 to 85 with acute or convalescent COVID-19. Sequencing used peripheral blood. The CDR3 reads CASSLTGLSSSYNSPLHF. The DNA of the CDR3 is TGCGCCAGCAGCCTAACGGGACTTTCGAGCTCCTATAATTCACCCCTCCACTTT.